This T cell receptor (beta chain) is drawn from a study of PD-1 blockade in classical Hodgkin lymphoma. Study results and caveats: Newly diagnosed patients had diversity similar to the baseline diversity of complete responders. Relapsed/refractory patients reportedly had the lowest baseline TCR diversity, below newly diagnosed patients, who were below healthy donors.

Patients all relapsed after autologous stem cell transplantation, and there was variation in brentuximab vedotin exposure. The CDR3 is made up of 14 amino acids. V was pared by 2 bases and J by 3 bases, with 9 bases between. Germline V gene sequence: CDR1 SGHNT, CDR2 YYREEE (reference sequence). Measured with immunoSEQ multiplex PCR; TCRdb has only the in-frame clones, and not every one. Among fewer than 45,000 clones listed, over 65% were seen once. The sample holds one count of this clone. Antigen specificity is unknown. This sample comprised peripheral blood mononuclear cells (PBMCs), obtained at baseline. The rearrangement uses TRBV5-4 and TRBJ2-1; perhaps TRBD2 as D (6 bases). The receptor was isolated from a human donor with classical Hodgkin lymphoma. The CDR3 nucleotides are TGTGCCAGCAGCTTTGCGGGGCGCTACAATGAGCAGTTCTTC. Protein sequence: CASSFAGRYNEQFF.